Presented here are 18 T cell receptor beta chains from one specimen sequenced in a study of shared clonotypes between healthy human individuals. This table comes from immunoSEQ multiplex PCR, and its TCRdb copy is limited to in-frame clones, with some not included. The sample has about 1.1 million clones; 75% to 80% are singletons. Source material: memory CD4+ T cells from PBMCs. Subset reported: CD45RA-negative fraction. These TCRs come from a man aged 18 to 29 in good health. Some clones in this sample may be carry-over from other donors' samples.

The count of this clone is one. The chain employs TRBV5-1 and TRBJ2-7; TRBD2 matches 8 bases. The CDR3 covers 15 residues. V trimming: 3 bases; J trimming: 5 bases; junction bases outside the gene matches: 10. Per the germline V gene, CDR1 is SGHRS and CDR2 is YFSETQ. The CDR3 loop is CASSWAQRELDEQYF. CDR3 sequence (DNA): TGCGCCAGCAGCTGGGCCCAGCGGGAGTTAGACGAGCAGTACTTC.

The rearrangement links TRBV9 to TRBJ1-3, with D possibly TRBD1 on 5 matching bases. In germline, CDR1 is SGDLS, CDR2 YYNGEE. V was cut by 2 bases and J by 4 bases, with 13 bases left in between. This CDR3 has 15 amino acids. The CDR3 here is CASSVTGTIGNTIYF. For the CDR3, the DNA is TGTGCCAGCAGCGTGACCGGGACCATAGGAAACACCATATATTTT.

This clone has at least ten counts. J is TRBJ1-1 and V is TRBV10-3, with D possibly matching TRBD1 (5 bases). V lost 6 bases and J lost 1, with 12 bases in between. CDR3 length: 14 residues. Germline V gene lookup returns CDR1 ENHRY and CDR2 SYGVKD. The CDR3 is CAISPSGGNTEAFF. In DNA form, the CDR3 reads TGTGCCATCAGCCCCTCTGGGGGGAACACTGAAGCTTTCTTT.

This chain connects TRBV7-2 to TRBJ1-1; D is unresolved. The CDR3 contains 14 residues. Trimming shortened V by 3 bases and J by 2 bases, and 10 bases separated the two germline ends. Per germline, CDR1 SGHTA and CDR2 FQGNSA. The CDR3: CASSFQRGNTEAFF. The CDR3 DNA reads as TGTGCCAGCAGCTTTCAGCGTGGTAACACTGAAGCTTTCTTT.

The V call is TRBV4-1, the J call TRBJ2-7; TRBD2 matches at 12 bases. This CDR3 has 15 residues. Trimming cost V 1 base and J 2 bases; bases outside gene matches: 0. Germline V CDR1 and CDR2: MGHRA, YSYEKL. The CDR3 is CASSQGTSGTYEQYF. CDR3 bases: TGCGCCAGCAGCCAAGGGACTAGCGGGACCTACGAGCAGTACTTC.

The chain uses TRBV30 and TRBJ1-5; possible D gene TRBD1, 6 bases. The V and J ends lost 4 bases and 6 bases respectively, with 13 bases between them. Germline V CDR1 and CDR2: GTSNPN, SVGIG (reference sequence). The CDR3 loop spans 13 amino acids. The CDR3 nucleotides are TGTGCCTGGACCCCGGGGGCGGGTCAGCCCCAGCATTTT. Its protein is CAWTPGAGQPQHF.

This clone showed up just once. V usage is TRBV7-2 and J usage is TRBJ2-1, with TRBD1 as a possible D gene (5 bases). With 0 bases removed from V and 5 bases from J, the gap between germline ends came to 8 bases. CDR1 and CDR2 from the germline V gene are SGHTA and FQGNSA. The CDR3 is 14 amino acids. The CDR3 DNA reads TGTGCCAGCAGCTTAGCAGGGGTCCACAATGAGCAGTTCTTC. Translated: CASSLAGVHNEQFF.

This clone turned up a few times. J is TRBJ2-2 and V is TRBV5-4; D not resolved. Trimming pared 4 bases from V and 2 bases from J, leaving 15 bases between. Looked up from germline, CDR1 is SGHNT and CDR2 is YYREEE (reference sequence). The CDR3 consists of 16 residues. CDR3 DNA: TGTGCCAGCAGCCCCGCCCCGATTAGTAACACCGGGGAGCTGTTTTTT. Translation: CASSPAPISNTGELFF.

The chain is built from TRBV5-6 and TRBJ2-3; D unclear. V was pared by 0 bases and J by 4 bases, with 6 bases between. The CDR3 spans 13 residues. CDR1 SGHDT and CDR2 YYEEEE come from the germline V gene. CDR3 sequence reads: CASSLGSADTQYF. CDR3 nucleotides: TGTGCCAGCAGCTTGGGGTCAGCAGATACGCAGTATTTT.

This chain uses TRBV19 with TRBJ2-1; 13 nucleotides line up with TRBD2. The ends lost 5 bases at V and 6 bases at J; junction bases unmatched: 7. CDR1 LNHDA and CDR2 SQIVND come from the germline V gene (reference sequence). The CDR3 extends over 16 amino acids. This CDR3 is CASSDFRTSGSNEQFF. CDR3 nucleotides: TGTGCCAGTAGTGATTTTCGGACTAGCGGGAGCAATGAGCAGTTCTTC.

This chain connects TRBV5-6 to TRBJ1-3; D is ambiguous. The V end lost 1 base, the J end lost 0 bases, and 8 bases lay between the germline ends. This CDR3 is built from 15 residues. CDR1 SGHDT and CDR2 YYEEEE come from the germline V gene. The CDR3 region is CASSLRRNSGNTIYF. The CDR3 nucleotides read TGTGCCAGCAGCTTGCGGCGGAACTCTGGAAACACCATATATTTT.

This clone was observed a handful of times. The CDR3 sequence: CASSRPTGQGVPQPQHF. DNA of the CDR3: TGCGCCAGCAGCCGACCGACGGGACAGGGGGTTCCTCAGCCCCAGCATTTT. J is TRBJ1-5 and V is TRBV4-1; 11 bases align to TRBD1. The CDR3 covers 17 residues. Trimming removed 4 bases from V and 6 bases from J; junction bases left unmatched: 11. Germline values: CDR1 MGHRA, CDR2 YSYEKL.

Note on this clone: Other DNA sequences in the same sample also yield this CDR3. In DNA form, the CDR3 reads TGTGCCAGTAGTATAGATCGCACTGAAGCTTTCTTT. This codes for CASSIDRTEAFF. The chain uses TRBV19 and TRBJ1-1; D ambiguous. V was cut by 0 bases and J by 4 bases, with 3 bases left in between. In germline, CDR1 is LNHDA, CDR2 SQIVND (reference sequence). This CDR3 has 12 amino acids. The full variable domain, its missing parts supplied by reference TRBV19 and TRBJ1-1, is DGGITQSPKYLFRKEGQNVTLSCEQNLNHDAMYWYRQDPGQGLRLIYYSQIVNDFQKGDIAEGYSVSREKKESFPLTVTSAQKNPTAFYLCASSIDRTEAFFGQGTRLTVV.

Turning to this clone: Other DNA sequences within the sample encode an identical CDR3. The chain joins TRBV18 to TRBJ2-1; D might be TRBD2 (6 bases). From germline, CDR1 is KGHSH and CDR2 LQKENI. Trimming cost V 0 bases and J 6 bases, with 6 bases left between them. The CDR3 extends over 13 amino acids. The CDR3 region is CASSPPGGNEQFF. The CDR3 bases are TGTGCCAGCTCACCACCGGGAGGCAATGAGCAGTTCTTC.

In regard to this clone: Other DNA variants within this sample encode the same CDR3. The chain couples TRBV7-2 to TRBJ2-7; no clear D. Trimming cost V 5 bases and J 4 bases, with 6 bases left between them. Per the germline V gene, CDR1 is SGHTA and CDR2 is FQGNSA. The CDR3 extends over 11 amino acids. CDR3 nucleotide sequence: TGTGCCAGCAGCCCCGGATACGAGCAGTACTTC. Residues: CASSPGYEQYF.

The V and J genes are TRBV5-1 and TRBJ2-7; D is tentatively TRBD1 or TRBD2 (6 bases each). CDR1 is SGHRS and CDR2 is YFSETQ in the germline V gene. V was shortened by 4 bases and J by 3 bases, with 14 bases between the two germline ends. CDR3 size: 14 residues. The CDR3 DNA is TGCGCCAGCAGCCCGCAAGGGGGGCACTACGAGCAGTACTTC. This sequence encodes CASSPQGGHYEQYF.

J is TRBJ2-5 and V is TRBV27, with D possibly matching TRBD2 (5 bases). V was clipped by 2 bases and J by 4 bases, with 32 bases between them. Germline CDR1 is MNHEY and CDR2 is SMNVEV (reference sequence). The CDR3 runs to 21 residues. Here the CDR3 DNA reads TGTGCCAGCAGTTTACCCCAGGATACCGGCCCGCGGACTCCCTATAGAGAGACCCAGTACTTC. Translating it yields CASSLPQDTGPRTPYRETQYF.

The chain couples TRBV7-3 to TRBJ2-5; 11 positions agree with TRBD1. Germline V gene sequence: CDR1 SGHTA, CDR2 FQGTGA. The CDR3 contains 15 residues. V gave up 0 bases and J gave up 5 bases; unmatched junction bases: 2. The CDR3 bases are TGTGCCAGCAGCTTAACGGGGACAGGGGGTGAGACCCAGTACTTC. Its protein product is CASSLTGTGGETQYF.